This entry lists 15 T cell receptor beta chains sequenced from one sample in a study of beta chain features in type 1 diabetes. What was sequenced were expressed TCRB transcripts, since all of the isolated RNA had been reverse transcribed. Clones were sequenced by immunoSEQ multiplex PCR, and TCRdb holds only the in-frame ones, with some missing. The sample has under 200,000 clones; about 8.1% are singletons. Source material: central memory CD4+ T cells from blood. These TCRs come from a man younger than 35 in good health.

This clone was seen many times. CDR3 sequence (DNA): TGTGCCACCAGCATCGGCGGGATTGGCGAGCAGTACTTC. It encodes CATSIGGIGEQYF. This chain uses TRBV15 with TRBJ2-7; tentative D call: TRBD2 (6 bases). Germline lookup yields CDR1 LNHNV and CDR2 YYDKDF (reference sequence). The CDR3 covers 13 residues. The V gene lost 4 bases and the J gene lost 6 bases, with 13 bases spanning the gap.

This clone was observed a handful of times. Other DNA sequences in the sample encode the same CDR3. The chain uses TRBV7-2 and TRBJ2-7; 9 bases match TRBD2. Germline values: CDR1 SGHTA, CDR2 FQGNSA. The CDR3 loop spans 14 amino acids. J gave up 4 bases and V 3 bases, and 4 bases lay outside the gene matches. CDR3 region: CASSFGGGGYEQYF. CDR3 DNA: TGTGCCAGCAGCTTCGGCGGGGGGGGGTACGAGCAGTACTTC. The entire variable domain, with the rest obtained from reference TRBV7-2 and TRBJ2-7, is as follows: GAGVSQSPSNKVTEKGKDVELRCDPISGHTALYWYRQSLGQGLEFLIYFQGNSAPDKSGLPSDRFSAERTGGSVSTLTIQRTQQEDSAVYLCASSFGGGGYEQYFGPGTRLTVT.

The chain employs TRBV6-4 and TRBJ1-2, with 8 bases fitting TRBD1. J gave up 7 bases and V 2 bases, and 12 bases lay outside the gene matches. This CDR3 has 16 amino acids. From germline, CDR1 is MRHNA and CDR2 SNTAGT. The DNA of the CDR3 is TGTGCCAGCAGTGACAGTTTCAACAGGGGGGGTCGTGGCTACACCTTC. Encoded protein: CASSDSFNRGGRGYTF.

The V call is TRBV7-9, the J call TRBJ2-4, with D unclear. Trimming left V 2 bases short and J 2 bases short, with 10 bases between. Germline CDR1 is SEHNR and CDR2 is FQNEAQ (reference sequence). The CDR3 loop spans 15 amino acids. For the CDR3, the DNA is TGTGCCAGCAGCTTATCCGCAGGAACCAAAAACATTCAGTACTTC. It codes for CASSLSAGTKNIQYF.

The chain recombines TRBV5-5 with TRBJ2-1; D is perhaps TRBD1 (5 bases). Trimming left V 5 bases short and J 8 bases short, with 20 bases between. This CDR3 has 15 residues. Per germline, CDR1 SGHKS and CDR2 YYEKEE (reference sequence). CDR3 sequence: CASRRQLGQSDEQFF. The CDR3 nucleotides are TGTGCCAGCAGAAGACAGCTTGGGCAGTCGGATGAGCAGTTCTTC.

CDR3 nucleotides: TGTGCCAGCAGTTACTCGATACAGTTCTCTGGAAACACCATATATTTT. Translation: CASSYSIQFSGNTIYF. The chain is built from TRBV6-5 and TRBJ1-3, with D unresolved. Germline V lookup: CDR1 MNHEY, CDR2 SVGAGI. This CDR3 region has 16 residues. V shed 0 bases and J shed 0 bases, with 9 bases lying between them.

This clone came up a few times. The rearrangement uses TRBV7-3 and TRBJ2-1, with 9 bases identical to TRBD2. CDR1 and CDR2 from the germline V gene are SGHTA and FQGTGA. CDR3 length: 15 residues. The V and J ends lost 5 bases and 5 bases, in that order; junction bases with no gene match: 7. This CDR3 is CASSPGLARNNEQFF. For the CDR3, the DNA is TGTGCCAGCAGCCCGGGACTAGCACGAAACAATGAGCAGTTCTTC. The full variable domain, completed using reference TRBV7-3 and TRBJ2-1, is GAGVSQTPSNKVTEKGKYVELRCDPISGHTALYWYRQSLGQGPEFLIYFQGTGAADDSGLPNDRFFAVRPEGSVSTLKIQRTERGDSAVYLCASSPGLARNNEQFFGPGTRLTVL.

This chain connects TRBV30 to TRBJ2-2; D is possibly TRBD2 (6 bases). Germline CDR1 GTSNPN, CDR2 SVGIG (reference sequence). V lost 1 base, J lost 1 base, and 13 bases lay in between. The CDR3 is 16 amino acids. The CDR3 DNA reads as TGTGCCTGGAGTGACGACGGGGGAAGGAACACCGGGGAGCTGTTTTTT. Protein sequence: CAWSDDGGRNTGELFF.

J is TRBJ1-2 and V is TRBV18; D remains unclear. CDR3 size: 15 residues. Germline values: CDR1 KGHSH, CDR2 LQKENI. V shed 3 bases and J shed 6 bases, with 17 bases lying between them. This CDR3 reads CASSPNPDLRDGYTF. CDR3 nucleotides: TGTGCCAGCTCACCCAACCCCGATTTGAGGGATGGCTACACCTTC.

This clone appeared a few times. J is TRBJ1-2 and V is TRBV18; possibly TRBD1 for D (6 bases). This CDR3 is built from 12 residues. V was trimmed by 5 bases and J by 8 bases, leaving 12 bases between them. CDR1 KGHSH and CDR2 LQKENI come from the germline V gene. For the CDR3, the DNA is TGTGCCAGCTCAGACGACAGGTGGGGCTACACCTTC. Protein sequence: CASSDDRWGYTF.

There are a few counts of this clone. The chain couples TRBV6-5 to TRBJ2-4, with D perhaps TRBD2 (8 bases). With 7 bases removed from V and 8 bases from J, the gap between germline ends came to 15 bases. The CDR3 extends over 13 amino acids. CDR1 is MNHEY, CDR2 SVGAGI, per germline. The CDR3 is CASKRGRGDIQYF. CDR3 nucleotide sequence: TGTGCCAGCAAGAGGGGGCGGGGGGACATTCAGTACTTC.

The chain is built from TRBV7-9 and TRBJ2-7; the match to TRBD2 covers 10 bases. Germline V lookup: CDR1 SEHNR, CDR2 FQNEAQ (reference sequence). V shed 4 bases and J 0 bases; nucleotides not matched to a gene: 3. The CDR3 runs to 15 residues. DNA for the CDR3: TGTGCCAGCAGCTCTAGCGGGGGACACTCCTACGAGCAGTACTTC. Amino acids: CASSSSGGHSYEQYF. Drawing the rest from reference TRBV7-9 and TRBJ2-7, the complete variable domain is DTGVSQNPRHKITKRGQNVTFRCDPISEHNRLYWYRQTLGQGPEFLTYFQNEAQLEKSRLLSDRFSAERPKGSFSTLEIQRTEQGDSAMYLCASSSSGGHSYEQYFGPGTRLTVT.

The chain uses TRBV2 and TRBJ1-1; tentatively, D is TRBD1 (6 bases). The CDR3 sequence is 13 residues long. V gave up 6 bases and J gave up 3 bases, with 11 bases separating them. The germline V gene has CDR1 SNHLY and CDR2 FYNNEI. CDR3 sequence (DNA): TGTGCCAGCAGATCCAGGGGTGACACTGAAGCTTTCTTT. As protein: CASRSRGDTEAFF.

This clone has just a few counts. The genes are TRBV27 and TRBJ1-6; 8 bases are shared with TRBD1. The CDR3 is 15 amino acids. Germline assignment: CDR1 MNHEY and CDR2 SMNVEV (reference sequence). V shed 6 bases, J shed 10 bases, and the junction held 11 bases outside the gene matches. The CDR3 nucleotides are TGTGCCAGCAGACCTCAGGGGGCTGCGGTCTCACCCCTCCACTTT. Its translation: CASRPQGAAVSPLHF.

The rearrangement links TRBV29-1 to TRBJ2-7; D remains ambiguous. In germline, CDR1 is SQVTM, CDR2 ANQGSEA. This CDR3 contains 13 residues. V lost 5 bases to trimming and J lost 0 bases, with 11 bases between them. The CDR3 DNA sequence: TGCAGCGTTTCTCCGTACAGCTCCTACGAGCAGTACTTC. Protein product: CSVSPYSSYEQYF.